The 13 T cell receptor beta chains reported below all come from one sample, sequenced in a study of shared clonotypes between healthy human individuals (dated by TCRdb to the early 2020s). The library was generated by the immunoSEQ multiplex PCR assay. The source is immuneACCESS, and TCRdb retained only in-frame sequences with V and J called. Part of the clones is not carried over; for the studies checked, unresolved V genes explain less than half of this, and the remainder is unexplained. In all, the sample holds roughly 2 million clones, and around 96% of those were seen once. 0.9% to 1.4% of the sample is taken by the ten largest. CD8 naive samples were obtained by positive selection for CCR7 among CD45RO-negative cells, yielding a CD45RA+CCR7+ population from which TemRA cells were excluded. Sequenced material: naive CD8+ T cells sorted from blood. This specimen's cell subset or site label, interpreted: CD45RA+CCR7+. All receptors derive from a man younger than 35 in good health.

This clone was detected only once. The V gene is TRBV2, the J gene TRBJ2-7, with a possible D match to TRBD1 (6 bases). The V gene's germline CDR1 is SNHLY and CDR2 FYNNEI. CDR3 length: 14 amino acids. The V end was cut by 4 bases, the J end by 5 bases, with 15 bases between. The CDR3 bases are TGTGCCAGCAGTGCCAGGGACACCCGGGACGAGCAGTACTTC. This gives the protein CASSARDTRDEQYF.

V and J are TRBV28 and TRBJ1-6; D remains ambiguous. The V gene's germline CDR1 is MDHEN and CDR2 SYDVKM. The CDR3 runs 18 residues. Trimming took 4 bases from V and 6 from J, leaving 22 bases between them. Here the CDR3 reads CASSSQYVDRRFNSPLHF. The CDR3 DNA follows: TGTGCCAGCAGTTCGCAATACGTAGATAGGCGTTTTAATTCACCCCTCCACTTT.

This chain links TRBV5-1 with TRBJ1-6; TRBD1 matches 9 bases. The length of the CDR3 is 17 residues. Germline V gene data show CDR1 as SGHRS and CDR2 as YFSETQ. J lost 3 bases, V lost 4 bases, and 8 bases had no gene match. The CDR3 spells CASSPWTGENYNSPLHF. The CDR3, as DNA: TGCGCCAGCAGCCCATGGACAGGGGAAAACTATAATTCACCCCTCCACTTT.

The V and J genes are TRBV5-6 and TRBJ2-1, with D maybe TRBD2 (6 bases). This CDR3 is 18 amino acids long. Germline V gene lookup returns CDR1 SGHDT and CDR2 YYEEEE. Trimming pared 3 bases from V and 9 bases from J, leaving 28 bases between. CDR3 in DNA: TGTGCCAGCAGCTGTCTGATGGGAGGACGGGAAAGCGTGTGTGAGCAGTTCTTC. Its protein product is CASSCLMGGRESVCEQFF.

This clone was seen once. The chain is built from TRBV29-1 and TRBJ2-7, with TRBD1 matching over 12 bases. Trimming cost V 1 base and J 5 bases; bases outside gene matches: 6. The CDR3 is 15 residues long. CDR1 SQVTM and CDR2 ANQGSEA come from the germline V gene. This chain's CDR3 is CSVEAGQGAIHEQYF. DNA of the CDR3: TGCAGCGTTGAAGCGGGACAGGGGGCAATTCACGAGCAGTACTTC.

The chain employs TRBV28 and TRBJ1-1; a possible D gene is TRBD1 (5 bases). Deletions cut 3 bases from V and 1 base from J, with 30 bases between. There are 21 residues in the CDR3. Germline V gene data show CDR1 as MDHEN and CDR2 as SYDVKM. The CDR3 protein is CASSFNTAGTIYSKGNTEAFF. DNA for the CDR3: TGTGCCAGCAGTTTTAATACCGCAGGGACCATTTACTCGAAGGGGAACACTGAAGCTTTCTTT.

This chain links TRBV25-1 with TRBJ2-7, with no clear D. CDR1 is MGHDK, CDR2 SYGVNS, per germline. Trimming pared 5 bases from V and 0 bases from J, leaving 5 bases between. There are 12 residues in the CDR3. The CDR3 loop reads CASSISSYEQYF. The CDR3 nucleotides are TGTGCCAGCAGTATTAGCTCCTACGAGCAGTACTTC.

The gene calls are TRBV4-1 and TRBJ2-7; D may be TRBD1 (5 bases). Germline V gene sequence: CDR1 MGHRA, CDR2 YSYEKL. CDR3 length equals 13 residues. V lost 5 bases to trimming and J lost 3 bases, with 11 bases between them. DNA of the CDR3: TGCGCCAGCAGCTATACCCAGGGCTACGAGCAGTACTTC. Amino acid sequence: CASSYTQGYEQYF.

Concerning this clone itself: In the same sample, other DNA sequences code for this CDR3. The chain links TRBV28 to TRBJ2-7; D not certain. The CDR3 spans 13 residues. Deletions cut 3 bases from V and 2 bases from J, with 8 bases between. Germline V gene sequence: CDR1 MDHEN, CDR2 SYDVKM. The CDR3 DNA sequence: TGTGCCAGCAGTTTTGGGCAGCCCTACGAGCAGTACTTC. Its translation: CASSFGQPYEQYF.

The chain joins TRBV7-2 to TRBJ1-2, with D uncertain. The CDR3 totals 13 residues. CDR1 is SGHTA and CDR2 is FQGNSA in the germline V gene. Trimming cost V 4 bases and J 8 bases, with 14 bases left between them. This chain's CDR3 is CASSSKGREGYTF. The CDR3 coding sequence is TGTGCCAGCAGCTCGAAAGGGAGGGAAGGCTACACCTTC.

This clone was picked up a small number of times. Other DNA sequences in the same sample also yield this CDR3. V gene TRBV6-1 combines with J gene TRBJ2-7; tentative D call: TRBD2 (5 bases). This CDR3 has 11 amino acids. Germline assignment: CDR1 MNHNS and CDR2 SASEGT. V was pared by 6 bases and J by 2 bases, with 5 bases between. CDR3 in DNA: TGTGCCAGCAGGGAGGCCTACGAGCAGTACTTC. This sequence encodes CASREAYEQYF.

This chain connects TRBV9 to TRBJ2-1; D remains unclear. Trimming shortened V by 0 bases and J by 10 bases, and 8 bases separated the two germline ends. The CDR3 is 12 residues long. The V gene's germline CDR1 is SGDLS and CDR2 YYNGEE. The CDR3 DNA sequence: TGTGCCAGCAGCGTAGAGGGATACGAGCAGTTCTTC. It yields the protein CASSVEGYEQFF.

V gene TRBV6-1 combines with J gene TRBJ2-1; D perhaps matches TRBD2 (5 bases). Germline CDR1 reads MNHNS; CDR2 reads SASEGT. Trimming cost V 0 bases and J 6 bases, with 9 bases left between them. The CDR3 contains 14 residues. The CDR3 sequence: CASSEAGEGNEQFF. CDR3 DNA sequence: TGTGCCAGCAGTGAAGCGGGAGAGGGCAATGAGCAGTTCTTC.